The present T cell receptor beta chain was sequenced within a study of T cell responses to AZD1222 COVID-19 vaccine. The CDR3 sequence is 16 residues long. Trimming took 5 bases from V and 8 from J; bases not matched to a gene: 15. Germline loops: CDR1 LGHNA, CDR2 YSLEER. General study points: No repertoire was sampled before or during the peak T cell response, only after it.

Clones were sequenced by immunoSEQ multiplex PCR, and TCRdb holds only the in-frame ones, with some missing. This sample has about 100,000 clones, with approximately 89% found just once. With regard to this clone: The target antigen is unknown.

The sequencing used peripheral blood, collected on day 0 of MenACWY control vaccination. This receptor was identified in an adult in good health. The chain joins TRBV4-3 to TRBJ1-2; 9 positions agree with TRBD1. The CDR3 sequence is CASSSLSGGQGPGYTF. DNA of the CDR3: TGCGCCAGCAGCTCCTTGTCCGGGGGACAGGGTCCGGGCTACACCTTC.